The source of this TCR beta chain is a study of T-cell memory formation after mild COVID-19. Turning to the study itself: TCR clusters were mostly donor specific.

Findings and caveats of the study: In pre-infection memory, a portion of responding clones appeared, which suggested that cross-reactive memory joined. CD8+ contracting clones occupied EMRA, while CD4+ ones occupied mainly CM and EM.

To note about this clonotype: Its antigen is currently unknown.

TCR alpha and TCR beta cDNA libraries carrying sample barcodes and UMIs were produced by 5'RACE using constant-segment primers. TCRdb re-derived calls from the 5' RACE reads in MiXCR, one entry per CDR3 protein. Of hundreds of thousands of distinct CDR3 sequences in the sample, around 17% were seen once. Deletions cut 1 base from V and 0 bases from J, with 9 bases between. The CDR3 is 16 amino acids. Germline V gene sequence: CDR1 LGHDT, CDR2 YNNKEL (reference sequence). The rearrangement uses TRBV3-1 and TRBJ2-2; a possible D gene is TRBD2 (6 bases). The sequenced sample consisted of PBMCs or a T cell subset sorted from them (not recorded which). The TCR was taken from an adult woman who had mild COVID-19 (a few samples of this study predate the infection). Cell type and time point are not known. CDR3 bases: TGTGCCAGCAGCCAAGTAGGAGGGTCGAACACCGGGGAGCTGTTTTTT. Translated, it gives CASSQVGGSNTGELFF.